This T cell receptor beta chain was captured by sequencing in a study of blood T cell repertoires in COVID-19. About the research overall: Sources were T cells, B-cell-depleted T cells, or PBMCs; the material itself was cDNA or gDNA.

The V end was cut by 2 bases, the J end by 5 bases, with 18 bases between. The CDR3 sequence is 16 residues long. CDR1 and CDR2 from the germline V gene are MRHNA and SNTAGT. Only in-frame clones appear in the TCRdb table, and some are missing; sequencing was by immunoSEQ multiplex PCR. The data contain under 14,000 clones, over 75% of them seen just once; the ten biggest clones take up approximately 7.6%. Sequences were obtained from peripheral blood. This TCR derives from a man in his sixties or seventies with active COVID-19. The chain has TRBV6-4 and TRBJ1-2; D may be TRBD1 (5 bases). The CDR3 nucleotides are TGTGCCAGCAGTGACGGAAATCGGGGGGGAGAATATGGCTACACCTTC. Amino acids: CASSDGNRGGEYGYTF.